Each of the 6 T cell receptor beta chains below was sequenced from the same sample in a study of blood T cells in healthy people across ages. A J-beta primer mix and a sample-barcoded 5' primer were used in a second PCR of about 7 to 12 cycles. TCRdb reprocessed the 5' RACE reads with MiXCR, giving one entry per CDR3 protein. The sample lists hundreds of thousands of distinct CDR3 sequences, about 59% occurring once. Specimen: blood. The receptors were sampled from a man aged 25 to 45 in good health.

This clonotype was seen a few times. The chain joins TRBV28 to TRBJ2-7; D is tentatively TRBD1 or TRBD2 (5 bases each). CDR1 MDHEN and CDR2 SYDVKM come from the germline V gene. This CDR3 contains 15 residues. V dropped 2 bases and J dropped 7 bases, with 18 bases sitting between them. Here the CDR3 reads CASSLRSGGREEQYF. DNA for the CDR3: TGTGCCAGCAGTTTAAGGTCTGGGGGTCGAGAGGAGCAGTACTTC.

This clonotype was detected only a few times. The chain combines TRBV7-2 with TRBJ2-3; no firm D call. The CDR3 has 17 amino acids. The germline gives CDR1 SGHTA, CDR2 FQGNSA. V dropped 1 base and J dropped 0 bases, with 14 bases sitting between them. The CDR3 protein is CASSLEWQASSTDTQYF. The CDR3 DNA reads as TGTGCCAGCAGCTTAGAGTGGCAGGCTTCTAGCACAGATACGCAGTATTTT.

The CDR3 bases are TGCGCCAGCAGCCAATTGCCCCCAGGCATCCCTAACAGGGATGGCTACACCTTC. Residues: CASSQLPPGIPNRDGYTF. V and J are TRBV4-1 and TRBJ1-2, with D perhaps matching TRBD1 (6 bases). V lost 2 bases, J lost 6 bases, and 25 bases lay in between. The CDR3 has 18 residues. Germline V gives CDR1 MGHRA, CDR2 YSYEKL.

The chain links TRBV9 to TRBJ2-4; 7 nucleotides match TRBD2. The J call is doubtful: the DNA matches TRBJ2-7 better. This CDR3 region has 13 residues. Germline V gene lookup returns CDR1 SGDLS and CDR2 YYNGEE. CDR3 nucleotide sequence: TGTGCCAGCAGCGGGCGGGGGACCTACGAGCAGTACTTC. This sequence encodes CASSGRGTYEQYF.

V gene TRBV2 combines with J gene TRBJ2-1; D may match TRBD1 or TRBD2 (6 bases each). The CDR3 has 14 residues. Per the germline V gene, CDR1 is SNHLY and CDR2 is FYNNEI. V was shortened by 3 bases and J by 7 bases, with 13 bases between the two germline ends. DNA for the CDR3: TGTGCCAGCAGTGAGAGGGGGGCTGAAAATGAGCAGTTCTTC. Its translation: CASSERGAENEQFF.

The chain employs TRBV4-2 and TRBJ2-3, with D possibly TRBD2 on 6 matching bases. The CDR3 spans 13 residues. The ends were cut back, 10 bases at V and 5 bases at J, with 16 bases in the middle. From germline, CDR1 is LGHNA and CDR2 YNFKEQ. This CDR3 reads CATLGTGRDTQYF. CDR3 DNA: TGTGCCACCTTGGGGACTGGCAGAGATACGCAGTATTTT.